Shown below are 16 T cell receptor beta chains from a single sample sequenced in a study of T cell repertoires in cytomegalovirus infection. No cognate antigen is known for these TCRs. One entry per CDR3 protein, called by TCRdb with MiXCR from the reads. Of roughly 920,000 distinct CDR3 sequences listed, roughly 30% were seen once; the top ten hold over 11%. The source was cultured CD8+ T cells from PBMCs, collected from culture after CMV antigen stimulation. The source is a human donor in good health (CMV status not recorded). Some clones in this sample may be carry-over from other donors' samples.

The rearrangement uses TRBV27 and TRBJ1-1; D might be TRBD1 (6 bases). Per the germline V gene, CDR1 is MNHEY and CDR2 is SMNVEV (reference sequence). Trimming cost V 1 base and J 6 bases, with 15 bases left between them. The CDR3 has 15 amino acids. The CDR3 DNA reads as TGTGCCAGCAGTTTATATACAGGGTTGTATGCTGAAGCTTTCTTT. This sequence encodes CASSLYTGLYAEAFF.

The J gene is TRBJ1-1, the V gene TRBV29-1; 7 positions agree with TRBD1. The CDR3 runs to 13 residues. Germline V gives CDR1 SQVTM, CDR2 ANQGSEA. J was trimmed by 4 bases and V by 6 bases; bases with no gene match: 8. CDR3 sequence: CSVGDSDSTEAFF. CDR3 in DNA: TGCAGCGTGGGGGACAGTGATTCCACTGAAGCTTTCTTT.

This clonotype has a handful of counts. V is TRBV5-1 and J is TRBJ2-1; 10 nucleotides agree with TRBD1. Germline CDR1 and CDR2: SGHRS and YFSETQ. Losses at the gene ends were 4 bases for V and 3 bases for J; bases not matched to a gene: 7. The CDR3 extends over 16 amino acids. The CDR3 DNA sequence: TGCGCCAGCAGCCACGACAGGGGGCAGGTCTACAATGAGCAGTTCTTC. This encodes CASSHDRGQVYNEQFF.

This clonotype came up a few times. The CDR3 sequence is CASSYNRGGLYTGELFF. For the CDR3, the DNA is TGTGCCAGCAGTTACAATCGGGGGGGCTTATACACCGGGGAGCTGTTTTTT. The rearrangement uses TRBV6-5 and TRBJ2-2, with 8 nucleotides matching TRBD2. The CDR3 totals 17 residues. V lost 2 bases to trimming and J lost 3 bases; unmatched junction nucleotides: 8. The germline V gene has CDR1 MNHEY and CDR2 SVGAGI.

This clonotype was picked up a small number of times. The V gene is TRBV6-6, the J gene TRBJ1-6; D might be TRBD1 (6 bases). The ends were cut back, 6 bases at V and 7 bases at J, with 16 bases in the middle. The CDR3 has 15 amino acids. Germline-derived CDR1 and CDR2 are MNHNY and SVGAGI (reference sequence). The CDR3 reads CASSPRGRANSPLHF. The CDR3 DNA sequence: TGTGCCAGCAGCCCGAGGGGGAGGGCAAATTCACCCCTCCACTTT.

This clonotype was counted a few times. CDR3: CASSPGTPDTDTQYF. The CDR3 bases are TGTGCCAGCAGTCCCGGGACACCCGACACAGATACGCAGTATTTT. V gene TRBV28 combines with J gene TRBJ2-3, with a tentative D call TRBD1 (6 bases). V shed 5 bases and J shed 2 bases, with 14 bases lying between them. This CDR3 is 15 amino acids long. CDR1 is MDHEN and CDR2 is SYDVKM in the germline V gene.

This clonotype was recorded a few times. The genes are TRBV19 and TRBJ2-2, with a possible D match to TRBD1 (6 bases). Germline lookup yields CDR1 LNHDA and CDR2 SQIVND (reference sequence). V was clipped by 5 bases and J by 0 bases, with 13 bases between them. The CDR3 has 16 residues. The CDR3 reads CASSFRDTTNTGELFF. DNA for the CDR3: TGTGCCAGTAGTTTTAGGGACACTACGAACACCGGGGAGCTGTTTTTT.

This clonotype was detected only a few times. The chain combines TRBV12-3 or TRBV12-4 with TRBJ1-5, with a tentative D call TRBD1 (5 bases). This CDR3 has 14 residues. V was cut by 3 bases and J by 7 bases, with 13 bases left in between. The CDR3 region has the DNA TGTGCCAGCAGTTTGGGGCCAGGGAGGCAGCCCCAGCATTTT. Encoded protein: CASSLGPGRQPQHF.

The chain joins TRBV11-3 to TRBJ2-1; no firm D call. V shed 4 bases and J shed 2 bases, with 6 bases lying between them. Germline CDR1 SGHNT, CDR2 YENEEA. The length of the CDR3 is 13 residues. The CDR3 region is CASSSWTYNEQFF. The CDR3 nucleotides are TGTGCCAGCAGCTCTTGGACCTACAATGAGCAGTTCTTC.

This chain joins TRBV6-5 and TRBJ1-6; D possibly corresponds to TRBD1 (6 bases). Germline V gene lookup returns CDR1 MNHEY and CDR2 SVGAGI. Trimming stripped 5 bases from V and 15 bases from J, with 11 bases between. CDR3 length equals 11 residues. CDR3 region: CASSGGKGLHF. CDR3 in DNA: TGTGCCAGCAGTGGGGGCAAAGGCCTCCACTTT.

The table lists this clonotype with a count of one. The V call is TRBV5-1, the J call TRBJ2-7; no clear D gene. V lost 1 base, J lost 12 bases, and 23 bases lay in between. The germline gives CDR1 SGHRS, CDR2 YFSETQ. The length of the CDR3 is 15 residues. The CDR3 spells CASSLYLERAPMRYV. The CDR3 region has the DNA TGCGCCAGCAGCTTGTACCTTGAAAGGGCCCCGATGAGGTACGTC.

This clonotype has a handful of counts. This chain uses TRBV12-3 or TRBV12-4 with TRBJ2-1; the match to TRBD2 covers 7 bases. The trim removed 7 bases at V and 10 bases at J, leaving 10 bases unmatched. The CDR3 consists of 13 residues. CDR3 protein: CASTLTSVGEQFF. CDR3 DNA: TGTGCCAGCACCCTAACTAGCGTCGGCGAGCAGTTCTTC.

The genes are TRBV7-9 and TRBJ2-1, with TRBD2 matching over 8 bases. The CDR3 totals 15 residues. Germline V CDR1 and CDR2: SEHNR, FQNEAQ (reference sequence). Trimming at V came to 8 bases and at J to 8 bases, leaving 14 bases not matched to a gene. This chain's CDR3 is CASDSSGYSVDEQFF. CDR3 DNA: TGTGCCAGCGACTCTAGCGGGTATAGCGTCGATGAGCAGTTCTTC.

This chain connects TRBV19 to TRBJ1-1; maybe TRBD1 (5 bases). V was pared by 6 bases and J by 1 base, with 12 bases between. The CDR3 consists of 14 residues. Germline-derived CDR1 and CDR2 are LNHDA and SQIVND (reference sequence). Written as DNA, the CDR3 is TGTGCCAGTAGGAAAAGGGGACCGAACACTGAAGCTTTCTTT. Protein product: CASRKRGPNTEAFF.

This clonotype came up many times. The chain has TRBV7-6 and TRBJ2-6, with D unresolved. Germline V CDR1 and CDR2: SGHVS, FNYEAQ. This CDR3 has 18 residues. V was trimmed by 2 bases and J by 4 bases, leaving 18 bases between them. In DNA, the CDR3 is TGTGCCAGCAGCTTAAGGGCAGGTTACCGGTCCGGGGCCAACGTCCTGACTTTC. Its protein is CASSLRAGYRSGANVLTF. The full variable domain, in which reference TRBV7-6 and TRBJ2-6 provide the parts outside the CDR3, is GAGVSQSPRYKVTKRGQDVALRCDPISGHVSLYWYRQALGQGPEFLTYFNYEAQQDKSGLPNDRFSAERPEGSISTLTIQRTEQRDSAMYRCASSLRAGYRSGANVLTFGAGSRLTVL.

The CDR3 coding sequence is TGTGCCAGCAGTACATGGGCTAGCGGGGGCCCCACAGATACGCAGTATTTT. This codes for CASSTWASGGPTDTQYF. This sequence joins TRBV6-2 or TRBV6-3 and TRBJ2-3; TRBD2 aligns across 10 bases. The CDR3 covers 17 residues. Germline-derived CDR1 and CDR2 are MNHEY and SVGEGT. Trimming took 5 bases from V and 2 from J; bases not matched to a gene: 10.